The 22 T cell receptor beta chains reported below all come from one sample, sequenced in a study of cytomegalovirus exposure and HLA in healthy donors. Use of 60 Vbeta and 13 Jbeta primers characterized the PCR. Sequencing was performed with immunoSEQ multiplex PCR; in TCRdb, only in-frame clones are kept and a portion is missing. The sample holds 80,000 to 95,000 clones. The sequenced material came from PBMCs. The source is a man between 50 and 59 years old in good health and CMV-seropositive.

The CDR3 is CASSSLAGQETQYF. CDR3 nucleotides: TGTGCCAGCAGTTCTTTAGCGGGTCAAGAGACCCAGTACTTC. The gene calls are TRBV28 and TRBJ2-5; 7 positions match TRBD2. Germline trimming cut 4 bases from V and 2 bases from J; bases unmatched to any gene: 4. Germline V CDR1 and CDR2: MDHEN, SYDVKM. The length of the CDR3 is 14 residues. The full variable domain, with the rest looked up from reference TRBV28 and TRBJ2-5, is DVKVTQSSRYLVKRTGEKVFLECVQDMDHENMFWYRQDPGLGLRLIYFSYDVKMKEKGDIPEGYSVSREKKERFSLILESASTNQTSMYLCASSSLAGQETQYFGPGTRLLVL.

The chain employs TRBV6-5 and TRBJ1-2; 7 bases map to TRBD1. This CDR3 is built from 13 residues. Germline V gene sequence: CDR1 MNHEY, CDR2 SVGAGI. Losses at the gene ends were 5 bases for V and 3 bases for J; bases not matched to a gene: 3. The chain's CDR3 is CASSDDRDYGYTF. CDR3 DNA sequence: TGTGCCAGCAGTGACGACAGGGACTATGGCTACACCTTC.

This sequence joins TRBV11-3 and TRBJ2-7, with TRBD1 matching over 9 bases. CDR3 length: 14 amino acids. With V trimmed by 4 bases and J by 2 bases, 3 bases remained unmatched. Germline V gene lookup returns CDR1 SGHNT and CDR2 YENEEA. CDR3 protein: CASSSQGATYEQYF. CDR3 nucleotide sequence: TGTGCCAGCAGCTCACAGGGGGCCACCTACGAGCAGTACTTC. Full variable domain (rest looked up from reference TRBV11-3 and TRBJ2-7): EAGVVQSPRYKIIEKKQPVAFWCNPISGHNTLYWYLQNLGQGPELLIRYENEEAVDDSQLPKDRFSAERLKGVDSTLKIQPAELGDSAVYLCASSSQGATYEQYFGPGTRLTVT.

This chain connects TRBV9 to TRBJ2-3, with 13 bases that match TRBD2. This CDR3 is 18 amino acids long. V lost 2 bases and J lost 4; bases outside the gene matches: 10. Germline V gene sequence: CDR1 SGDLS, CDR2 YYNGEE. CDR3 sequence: CASSVRGLAGVRADTQYF. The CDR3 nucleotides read TGTGCCAGCAGCGTTCGCGGACTAGCGGGAGTGAGGGCAGATACGCAGTATTTT.

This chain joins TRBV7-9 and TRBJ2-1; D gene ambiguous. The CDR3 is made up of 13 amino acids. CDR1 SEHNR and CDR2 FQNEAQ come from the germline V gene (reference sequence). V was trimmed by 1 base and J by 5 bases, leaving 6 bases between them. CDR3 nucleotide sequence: TGTGCCAGCAGCTTAGGAGCCGACAATGAGCAGTTCTTC. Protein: CASSLGADNEQFF.

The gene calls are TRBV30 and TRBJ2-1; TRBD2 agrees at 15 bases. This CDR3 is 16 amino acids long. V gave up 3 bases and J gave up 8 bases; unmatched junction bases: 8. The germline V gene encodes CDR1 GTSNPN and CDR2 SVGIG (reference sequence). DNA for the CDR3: TGTGCCTGGAGGGGAGGACTAGCGGGAGGGCCCTATGAGCAGTTCTTC. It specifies CAWRGGLAGGPYEQFF. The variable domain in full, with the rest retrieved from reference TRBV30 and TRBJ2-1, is SQTIHQWPATLVQPVGSPLSLECTVEGTSNPNLYWYRQAAGRGLQLLFYSVGIGQISSEVPQNLSASRPQDRQFILSSKKLLLSDSGFYLCAWRGGLAGGPYEQFFGPGTRLTVL.

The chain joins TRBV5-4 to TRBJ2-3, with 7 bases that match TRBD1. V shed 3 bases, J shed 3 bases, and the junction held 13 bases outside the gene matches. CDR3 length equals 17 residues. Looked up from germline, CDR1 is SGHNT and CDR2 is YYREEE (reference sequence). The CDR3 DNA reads TGTGCCAGCAGCTCCTATTGGGCGACAGGGAGAACAGATACGCAGTATTTT. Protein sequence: CASSSYWATGRTDTQYF.

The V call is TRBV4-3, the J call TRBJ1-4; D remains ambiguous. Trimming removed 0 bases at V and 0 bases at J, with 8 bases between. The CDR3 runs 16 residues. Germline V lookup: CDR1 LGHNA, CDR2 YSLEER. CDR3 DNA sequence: TGCGCCAGCAGCCAAGAAAGAGGTGCAACTAATGAAAAACTGTTTTTT. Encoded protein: CASSQERGATNEKLFF.

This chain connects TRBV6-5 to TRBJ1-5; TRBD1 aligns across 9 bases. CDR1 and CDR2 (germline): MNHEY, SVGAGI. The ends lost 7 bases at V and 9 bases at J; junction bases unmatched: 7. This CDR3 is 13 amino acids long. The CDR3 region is CASNGQGFGPQHF. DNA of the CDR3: TGTGCCAGCAACGGACAGGGGTTTGGGCCCCAGCATTTT.

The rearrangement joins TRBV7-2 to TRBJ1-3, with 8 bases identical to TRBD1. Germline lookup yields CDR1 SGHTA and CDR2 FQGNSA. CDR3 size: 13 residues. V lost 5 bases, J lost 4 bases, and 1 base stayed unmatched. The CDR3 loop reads CASSPGGGNTIYF. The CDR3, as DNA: TGTGCCAGCAGCCCAGGGGGCGGAAACACCATATATTTT.

The CDR3: CASSLGGDGSNQPQHF. The CDR3 nucleotides are TGTGCCAGCAGCTTAGGGGGCGACGGTAGCAATCAGCCCCAGCATTTT. The J gene is TRBJ1-5, the V gene TRBV7-2; the D gene is possibly TRBD1 (5 bases). The V end lost 1 base, the J end lost 0 bases, and 10 bases lay between the germline ends. Germline lookup yields CDR1 SGHTA and CDR2 FQGNSA. The CDR3 extends over 16 amino acids.

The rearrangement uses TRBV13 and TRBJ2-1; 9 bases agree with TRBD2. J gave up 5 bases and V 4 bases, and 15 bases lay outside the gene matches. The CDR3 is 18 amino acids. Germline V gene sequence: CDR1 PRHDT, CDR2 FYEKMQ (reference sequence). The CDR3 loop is CASSSLRGRLAGNNEQFF. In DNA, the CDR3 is TGTGCCAGCAGCTCCCTCAGGGGCAGGCTAGCGGGGAACAATGAGCAGTTCTTC.

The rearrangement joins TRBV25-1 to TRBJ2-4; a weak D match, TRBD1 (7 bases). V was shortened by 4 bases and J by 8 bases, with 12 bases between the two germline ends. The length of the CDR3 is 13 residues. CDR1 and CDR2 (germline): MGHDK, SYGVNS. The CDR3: CASSVGRGDIQYF. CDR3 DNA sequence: TGTGCCAGCAGTGTGGGCAGGGGGGACATTCAGTACTTC.

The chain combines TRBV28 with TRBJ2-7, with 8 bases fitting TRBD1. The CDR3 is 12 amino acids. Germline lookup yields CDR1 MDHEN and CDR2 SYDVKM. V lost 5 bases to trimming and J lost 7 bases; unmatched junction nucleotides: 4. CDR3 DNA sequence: TGTGCCAGCAGTCTGGACAGGGAGGAGCAGTACTTC. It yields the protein CASSLDREEQYF.

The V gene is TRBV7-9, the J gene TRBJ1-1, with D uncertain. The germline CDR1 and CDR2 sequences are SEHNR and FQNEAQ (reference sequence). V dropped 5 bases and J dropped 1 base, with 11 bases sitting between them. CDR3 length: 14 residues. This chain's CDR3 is CASSLLTGNTEAFF. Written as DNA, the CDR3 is TGTGCCAGCAGCCTCCTAACGGGGAACACTGAAGCTTTCTTT. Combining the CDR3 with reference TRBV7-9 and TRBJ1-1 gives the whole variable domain DTGVSQNPRHKITKRGQNVTFRCDPISEHNRLYWYRQTLGQGPEFLTYFQNEAQLEKSRLLSDRFSAERPKGSFSTLEIQRTEQGDSAMYLCASSLLTGNTEAFFGQGTRLTVV.

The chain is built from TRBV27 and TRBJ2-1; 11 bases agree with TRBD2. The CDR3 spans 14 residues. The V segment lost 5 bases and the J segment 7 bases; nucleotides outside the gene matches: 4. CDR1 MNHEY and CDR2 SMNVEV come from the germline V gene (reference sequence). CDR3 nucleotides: TGTGCCAGCAGTCCGGGACTAGCGGCGAATGAGCAGTTCTTC. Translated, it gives CASSPGLAANEQFF.

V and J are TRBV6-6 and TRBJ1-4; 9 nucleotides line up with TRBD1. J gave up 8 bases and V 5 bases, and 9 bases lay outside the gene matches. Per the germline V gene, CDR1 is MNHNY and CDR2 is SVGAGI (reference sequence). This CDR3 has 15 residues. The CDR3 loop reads CASSPPGQGREKLFF. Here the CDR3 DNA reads TGTGCCAGCAGTCCCCCGGGACAGGGTAGAGAAAAACTGTTTTTT.

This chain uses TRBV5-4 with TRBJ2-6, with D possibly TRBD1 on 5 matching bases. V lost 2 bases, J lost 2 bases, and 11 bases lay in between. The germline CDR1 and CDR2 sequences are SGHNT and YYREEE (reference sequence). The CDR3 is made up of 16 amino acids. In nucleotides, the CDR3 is TGTGCCAGCAGCTTACCCGCAGGGACTGGGGCCAACGTCCTGACTTTC. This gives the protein CASSLPAGTGANVLTF.

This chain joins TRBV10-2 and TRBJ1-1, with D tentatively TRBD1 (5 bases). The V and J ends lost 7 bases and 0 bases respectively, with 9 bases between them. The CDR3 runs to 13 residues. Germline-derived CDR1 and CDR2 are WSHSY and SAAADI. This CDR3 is CASNQGMNTEAFF. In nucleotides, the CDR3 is TGCGCCAGCAATCAGGGAATGAACACTGAAGCTTTCTTT.

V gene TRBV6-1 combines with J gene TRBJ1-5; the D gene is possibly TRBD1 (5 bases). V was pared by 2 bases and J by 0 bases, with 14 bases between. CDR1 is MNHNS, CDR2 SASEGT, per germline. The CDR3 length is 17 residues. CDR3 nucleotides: TGTGCCAGCAGTGAAATCCCCCCAGGGTATAGCAATCAGCCCCAGCATTTT. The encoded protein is CASSEIPPGYSNQPQHF.

CDR3 residues: CASSPSGSNQPQHF. For the CDR3, the DNA is TGTGCCAGCTCACCCAGTGGCAGCAATCAGCCCCAGCATTTT. The chain is built from TRBV18 and TRBJ1-5; D not certain. Germline loops: CDR1 KGHSH, CDR2 LQKENI. With 3 bases removed from V and 1 base from J, the gap between germline ends came to 7 bases. This CDR3 is built from 14 residues. The full variable domain, with the rest looked up from reference TRBV18 and TRBJ1-5, is NAGVMQNPRHLVRRRGQEARLRCSPMKGHSHVYWYRQLPEEGLKFMVYLQKENIIDESGMPKERFSAEFPKEGPSILRIQQVVRGDSAAYFCASSPSGSNQPQHFGDGTRLSIL.

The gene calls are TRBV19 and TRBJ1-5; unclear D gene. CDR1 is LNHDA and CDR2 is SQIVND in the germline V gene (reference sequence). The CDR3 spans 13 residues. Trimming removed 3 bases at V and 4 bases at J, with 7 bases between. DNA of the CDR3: TGTGCCAGTAGTATGGTCCTAAATCAGCCCCAGCATTTT. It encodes CASSMVLNQPQHF.